One sample yielded the 16 T cell receptor beta chains listed below, sequenced in a study of blood T cells in healthy people across ages. A second about 7 to 11 cycle PCR used barcoded and J-beta primers. TCRdb re-derived calls from the 5' RACE reads in MiXCR, one entry per CDR3 protein. Among approximately 700,000 distinct CDR3 sequences listed, about 30% were seen once. Source material: blood. These receptors were collected from an elderly woman in good health.

About this clonotype itself: One end of the junction varies from germline; a read error may be responsible. This rearrangement joins TRBV5-1 to TRBJ2-1; 9 bases align to TRBD2. This CDR3 contains 18 residues. Per the germline V gene, CDR1 is SGHRS and CDR2 is YFSETQ. The CDR3 bases are TGCGCCAGCAGGGCACAAATTAGCGGGGGCCCCTCCTGCAATGAGCAGTTCTTC. Amino acids: CASRAQISGGPSCNEQFF.

This clonotype has ten or more counts. The V call is TRBV10-3, the J call TRBJ1-1; D may be TRBD1 (6 bases). The CDR3 covers 17 residues. Germline-derived CDR1 and CDR2 are ENHRY and SYGVKD. V lost 7 bases and J 4 bases, leaving 25 bases between the germline ends. The chain's CDR3 is CAIKKGLGQGKGTEAFF. CDR3 nucleotides: TGTGCCATCAAAAAGGGGTTGGGGCAGGGGAAGGGCACTGAAGCTTTCTTT.

This clonotype was seen only a few times. The rearrangement joins TRBV9 to TRBJ1-4, with 7 bases aligning to TRBD1. The CDR3 consists of 14 residues. Germline values: CDR1 SGDLS, CDR2 YYNGEE. V was clipped by 4 bases and J by 4 bases; unmatched bases: 4. CDR3 coding DNA: TGTGCCAGCAGCCAGACAGGGTTTAATGAAAAACTGTTTTTT. It translates to CASSQTGFNEKLFF. Full variable domain (missing parts from reference TRBV9 and TRBJ1-4): DSGVTQTPKHLITATGQRVTLRCSPRSGDLSVYWYQQSLDQGLQFLIQYYNGEERAKGNILERFSAQQFPDLHSELNLSSLELGDSALYFCASSQTGFNEKLFFGSGTQLSVL.

The sample holds many counts of this clonotype. The rearrangement joins TRBV5-1 to TRBJ2-3; 7 positions match TRBD2. V trimming: 0 bases; J trimming: 2 bases; junction bases outside the gene matches: 6. CDR1 and CDR2 (germline): SGHRS, YFSETQ. The CDR3 is made up of 16 amino acids. The DNA of the CDR3 is TGCGCCAGCAGCTTGGAAGTAGCGGGTGTCACAGATACGCAGTATTTT. Its protein product is CASSLEVAGVTDTQYF. Full variable domain (outside the CDR3, taken from reference TRBV5-1 and TRBJ2-3): KAGVTQTPRYLIKTRGQQVTLSCSPISGHRSVSWYQQTPGQGLQFLFEYFSETQRNKGNFPGRFSGRQFSNSRSEMNVSTLELGDSALYLCASSLEVAGVTDTQYFGPGTRLTVL.

This clonotype was found many times. V gene TRBV20-1 combines with J gene TRBJ2-7; the match to TRBD1 covers 7 bases. The CDR3 spans 12 residues. V shed 4 bases, J shed 4 bases, and the junction held 4 bases outside the gene matches. CDR1 is DFQATT, CDR2 SNEGSKA, per germline (reference sequence). The CDR3 nucleotides read TGCAGTGCTACCCAGGGACAGTACGAGCAGTACTTC. As protein: CSATQGQYEQYF.

This clonotype was seen many times. V usage is TRBV7-8 and J usage is TRBJ2-4; no firm D call. Trimming shortened V by 4 bases and J by 0 bases, and 16 bases separated the two germline ends. The germline gives CDR1 SGHVS, CDR2 FQNEAQ. The CDR3 has 17 amino acids. CDR3 residues: CASSSYTPLQAKNIQYF. The CDR3 DNA is TGTGCCAGCAGCTCTTACACACCCCTGCAAGCCAAAAACATTCAGTACTTC.

This clonotype has a handful of counts. This may be a read error: a much more frequent sequence differs by one nucleotide. This chain uses TRBV5-1 with TRBJ2-1; 8 bases line up with TRBD2. In germline, CDR1 is SGHRS, CDR2 YFSETQ. After removal of 0 bases from V and 7 bases from J, the junction contained 9 bases not matched to a gene. The length of the CDR3 is 16 residues. The CDR3 region has the DNA TGCGCCAGCAGCTTGGAGGGCGGGGGGAATGGTAATGAGCAGTTCTTC. Translating gives CASSLEGGGNGNEQFF. The full variable domain, completed using reference TRBV5-1 and TRBJ2-1, is KAGVTQTPRYLIKTRGQQVTLSCSPISGHRSVSWYQQTPGQGLQFLFEYFSETQRNKGNFPGRFSGRQFSNSRSEMNVSTLELGDSALYLCASSLEGGGNGNEQFFGPGTRLTVL.

This clonotype was recorded many times. The genes are TRBV25-1 and TRBJ2-7; 9 nucleotides line up with TRBD1. Trimming took 4 bases from V and 6 from J; bases not matched to a gene: 10. CDR1 and CDR2 from the germline V gene are MGHDK and SYGVNS. This CDR3 has 15 residues. CDR3 coding DNA: TGTGCCAGCAGTGTCCACAGGGGGCAGGGACGCGAGCAGTACTTC. It specifies CASSVHRGQGREQYF.

The V and J genes are TRBV6-2 or TRBV6-3 and TRBJ2-2; D is undetermined. CDR3 length: 17 amino acids. Between the trimmed V and J ends, which lost 5 bases and 3 bases, there was a span of 19 bases. Germline V gene data show CDR1 as MNHEY and CDR2 as SVGEGT. The CDR3 DNA sequence: TGTGCCAGCAGTCGCATTAGTAGGGTGACGGACACCGGGGAGCTGTTTTTT. Its protein product is CASSRISRVTDTGELFF.

This clonotype has more than one count but fewer than ten. The CDR3 DNA is TGTGCCTGGGGCTCGGGCCTCGGCAGGGAGCAGTACTTC. This encodes CAWGSGLGREQYF. This rearrangement joins TRBV30 to TRBJ2-7; D is uncertain. Trimming took 5 bases from V and 7 from J, leaving 18 bases between them. Germline assignment: CDR1 GTSNPN and CDR2 SVGIG (reference sequence). The CDR3 sequence is 13 residues long.

This clonotype was seen more than once but under ten times. The chain has TRBV5-1 and TRBJ2-1; 10 bases are shared with TRBD2. With V trimmed by 0 bases and J by 8 bases, 8 bases remained unmatched. Germline-derived CDR1 and CDR2 are SGHRS and YFSETQ. This CDR3 is 16 amino acids long. CDR3 sequence: CASSLVPAGGFHEQFF. CDR3 coding DNA: TGCGCCAGCAGCTTGGTCCCAGCGGGGGGGTTCCATGAGCAGTTCTTC. Full variable domain (rest looked up from reference TRBV5-1 and TRBJ2-1): KAGVTQTPRYLIKTRGQQVTLSCSPISGHRSVSWYQQTPGQGLQFLFEYFSETQRNKGNFPGRFSGRQFSNSRSEMNVSTLELGDSALYLCASSLVPAGGFHEQFFGPGTRLTVL.

This clonotype was counted many times. The chain combines TRBV12-3 or TRBV12-4 with TRBJ2-7, with D perhaps being TRBD1 or TRBD2 (5 bases each). This CDR3 contains 15 residues. The germline V and J ends were trimmed by 6 bases and 2 bases, with 17 bases remaining between them. CDR3 sequence (DNA): TGTGCCAGCAGCTCCACCGGGACCGGAGCCTACGAGCAGTACTTC. The encoded protein is CASSSTGTGAYEQYF.

This clonotype was seen ten or more times. The chain employs TRBV4-2 and TRBJ2-1; the D gene could be TRBD1 or TRBD2 (6 bases each). Trimming shortened V by 0 bases and J by 7 bases, and 10 bases separated the two germline ends. The CDR3 loop spans 14 amino acids. Germline-derived CDR1 and CDR2 are LGHNA and YNFKEQ. CDR3 amino acids: CASSQELGGNEQFF. CDR3 bases: TGTGCCAGCAGCCAAGAATTAGGGGGGAATGAGCAGTTCTTC.

This clonotype was recorded a few times. The chain couples TRBV15 to TRBJ1-5; no reliable D call. Germline-derived CDR1 and CDR2 are LNHNV and YYDKDF (reference sequence). CDR3 size: 14 residues. V was clipped by 0 bases and J by 4 bases, with 7 bases between them. The CDR3: CATSRDLGNQPQHF. The CDR3 DNA sequence: TGTGCCACCAGCAGAGATCTGGGTAATCAGCCCCAGCATTTT.

The chain links TRBV12-3 or TRBV12-4 to TRBJ1-1, with D perhaps TRBD1 (5 bases). Deletions cut 6 bases from V and 4 bases from J, with 15 bases between. The CDR3 has 14 amino acids. CDR3 bases: TGTGCCAGCAGCCCCGCAGGGCTGGGCACTGAAGCTTTCTTT. Protein: CASSPAGLGTEAFF.

Remarks on this clonotype: A much larger clone sits a single nucleotide away, making a read error possible. The chain is built from TRBV3-1 and TRBJ2-7; TRBD1 agrees at 7 bases. CDR1 and CDR2 from the germline V gene are LGHDT and YNNKEL (reference sequence). There are 15 residues in the CDR3. V lost 1 base, J lost 5 bases, and 8 bases stayed unmatched. The CDR3 reads CASSQGSQGCDEQYF. The CDR3 region has the DNA TGTGCCAGCAGCCAAGGGTCACAGGGGTGCGACGAGCAGTACTTC.